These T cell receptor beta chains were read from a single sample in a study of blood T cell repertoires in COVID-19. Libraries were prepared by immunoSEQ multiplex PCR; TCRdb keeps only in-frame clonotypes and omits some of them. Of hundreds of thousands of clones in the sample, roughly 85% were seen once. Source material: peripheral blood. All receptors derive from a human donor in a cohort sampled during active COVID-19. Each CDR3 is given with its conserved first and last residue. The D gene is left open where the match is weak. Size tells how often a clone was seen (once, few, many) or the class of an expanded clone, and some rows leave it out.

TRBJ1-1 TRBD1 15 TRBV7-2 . CASSSLTGRNTEAFF TGTGCCAGCAGCTCCCTGACAGGGAGGAACACTGAAGCTTTCTTT
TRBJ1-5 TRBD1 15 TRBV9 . CASSLGTGQRQPQHF TGTGCCAGCAGCTTAGGGACAGGGCAACGTCAGCCCCAGCATTTT
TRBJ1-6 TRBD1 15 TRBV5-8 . CASSPYGQGSSPLHF TGTGCCAGCAGCCCGTACGGACAGGGTAGTTCACCCCTCCACTTT
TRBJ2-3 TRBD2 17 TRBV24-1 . CATSPSGLAGAADTQYF TGTGCCACCAGCCCATCCGGACTAGCGGGGGCAGCAGATACGCAGTATTTT
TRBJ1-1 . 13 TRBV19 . CASTTAGGAEAFF TGTGCCAGTACCACGGCGGGGGGGGCTGAAGCTTTCTTT
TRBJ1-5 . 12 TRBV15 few CATSRVGQPQHF TGTGCCACCAGCAGAGTCGGTCAGCCCCAGCATTTT
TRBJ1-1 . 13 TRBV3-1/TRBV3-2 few CASSDQGHTEAFF TGTGCCAGCAGTGATCAGGGGCATACTGAAGCTTTCTTT
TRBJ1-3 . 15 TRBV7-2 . CASSPGTVPGNTIYF TGTGCCAGCAGCCCAGGAACAGTGCCTGGAAACACCATATATTTT
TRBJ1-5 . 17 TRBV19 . CASGGDTGSHSNQPQHF TGTGCCAGTGGGGGGGACACCGGCTCCCATAGCAATCAGCCCCAGCATTTT
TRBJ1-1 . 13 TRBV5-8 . CASSLQANTEAFF TGTGCCAGCAGCTTGCAAGCGAACACTGAAGCTTTCTTT
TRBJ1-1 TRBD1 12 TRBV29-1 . CSVKQGDTEAFF TGCAGCGTAAAACAGGGGGACACTGAAGCTTTCTTT
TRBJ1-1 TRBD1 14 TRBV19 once CASRTGTVVTEAFF TGTGCCAGTAGAACCGGGACAGTTGTGACTGAAGCTTTCTTT
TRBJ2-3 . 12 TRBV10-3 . CASTADTDTQYF TGTGCCTCGACAGCCGACACAGATACGCAGTATTTT
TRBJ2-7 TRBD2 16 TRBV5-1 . CASSLAGLAGDYEQYF TGCGCCAGCAGCTTGGCCGGTCTAGCGGGAGACTACGAGCAGTACTTC
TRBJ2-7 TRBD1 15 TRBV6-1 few CASSEPGQGTYEQYF TGTGCCAGCAGTGAACCGGGACAGGGTACGTACGAGCAGTACTTC
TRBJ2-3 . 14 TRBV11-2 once CASSLDRFPSTQYF TGTGCCAGCAGCTTAGATCGGTTTCCATCTACGCAGTATTTT
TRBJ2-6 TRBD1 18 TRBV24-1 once CATSDPSTGVSGANVLTF TGTGCCACCAGTGATCCCTCGACAGGGGTCTCTGGGGCCAACGTCCTGACTTTC
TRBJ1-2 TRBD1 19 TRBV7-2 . CASSKAESGGTGAIYGYTF TGTGCCAGCAGCAAAGCCGAATCGGGAGGGACAGGGGCGATCTATGGCTACACCTTC
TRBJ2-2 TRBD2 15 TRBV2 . CASRGLAANTGELFF TGTGCCAGCAGGGGACTAGCGGCGAACACCGGGGAGCTGTTTTTT
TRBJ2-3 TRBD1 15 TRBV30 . CAWSRQGSGTDTQYF TGTGCCTGGAGTCGACAGGGGTCGGGCACAGATACGCAGTATTTT
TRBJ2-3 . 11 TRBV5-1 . CASSWRDTQYF TGCGCCAGCAGCTGGAGGGATACGCAGTATTTT
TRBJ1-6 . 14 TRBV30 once CAWRGGSNNSPLHF TGTGCCTGGAGAGGAGGGAGCAATAATTCACCCCTCCACTTT
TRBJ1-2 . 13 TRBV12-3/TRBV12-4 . CASSYRQVNGYTF TGTGCCAGCAGTTACCGACAGGTTAATGGCTACACCTTC
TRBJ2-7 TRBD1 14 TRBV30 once CAFSPTGGRFEQYF TGTGCCTTTAGTCCCACAGGGGGTAGGTTCGAGCAGTACTTC
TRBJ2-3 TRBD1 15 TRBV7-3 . CASSRDRGRADTQYF TGTGCCAGCAGCCGCGACAGGGGGCGGGCAGATACGCAGTATTTT
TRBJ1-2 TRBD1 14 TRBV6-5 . CASTREWDSDGYTF TGTGCCAGCACCCGAGAATGGGACAGTGATGGCTACACCTTC
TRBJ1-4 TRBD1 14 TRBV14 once CASSQGVWNEKLFF TGTGCCAGCAGTCAGGGGGTGTGGAATGAAAAACTGTTTTTT
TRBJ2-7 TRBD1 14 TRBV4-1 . CASSYRDRAYEQYF TGCGCCAGCAGCTACCGGGACAGAGCCTACGAGCAGTACTTC
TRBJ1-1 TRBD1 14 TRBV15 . CATSRAGTGGRAFF TGTGCCACCAGCAGAGCAGGGACAGGGGGAAGGGCTTTCTTT
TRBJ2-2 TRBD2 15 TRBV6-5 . CACNRFGGVTGELFF TGTGCCTGTAATCGCTTCGGGGGGGTCACCGGGGAGCTGTTTTTT
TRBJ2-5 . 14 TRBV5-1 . CASSLGLSQETQYF TGCGCCAGCAGCTTGGGACTCTCTCAAGAGACCCAGTACTTC
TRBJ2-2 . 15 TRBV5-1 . CASSYGQSNTGELFF TGCGCCAGCAGCTATGGACAGTCGAACACCGGGGAGCTGTTTTTT
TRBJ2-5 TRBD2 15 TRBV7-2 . CASSWSGGAGETQYF TGTGCCAGCAGCTGGAGCGGGGGGGCCGGCGAGACCCAGTACTTC
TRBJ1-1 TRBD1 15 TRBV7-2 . CASSLGPTGGTEAFF TGTGCCAGCAGCTTGGGCCCTACAGGGGGCACTGAAGCTTTCTTT
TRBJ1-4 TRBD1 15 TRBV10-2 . CASRAPGQGVEKLFF TGCGCCAGCAGAGCCCCGGGACAGGGCGTTGAAAAACTGTTTTTT
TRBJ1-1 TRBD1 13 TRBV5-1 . CASQQGVETEAFF TGCGCCAGTCAACAGGGGGTAGAGACTGAAGCTTTCTTT
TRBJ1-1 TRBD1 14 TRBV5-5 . CASSLVRGRVEAFF TGTGCCAGCAGCTTGGTCAGGGGGCGAGTGGAAGCTTTCTTT
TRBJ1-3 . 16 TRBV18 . CASSPGRGNSGNTIYF TGTGCCAGCTCACCCGGTAGGGGGAACTCTGGAAACACCATATATTTT
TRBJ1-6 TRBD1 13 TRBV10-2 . CASTGQANSPLHF TGCGCCAGCACAGGACAGGCCAATTCACCCCTCCACTTT
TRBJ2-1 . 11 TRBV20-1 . CSGGLRNEQFF TGCAGTGGAGGGCTGAGGAATGAGCAGTTCTTC
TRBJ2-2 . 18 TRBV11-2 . CASSLSPVRDTVPGELFF TGTGCCAGCAGCTTGTCCCCTGTCCGGGACACCGTCCCCGGGGAGCTGTTTTTT
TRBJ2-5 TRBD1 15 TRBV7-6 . CASSSQTTGQETQYF TGTGCCAGCAGCTCGCAAACGACAGGGCAAGAGACCCAGTACTTC
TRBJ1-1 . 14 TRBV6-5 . CASSYGGGGTEAFF TGTGCCAGCAGTTACGGGGGAGGGGGCACTGAAGCTTTCTTT
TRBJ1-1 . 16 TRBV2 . CASSDSQRPVYTEAFF TGTGCCAGCAGTGACTCTCAGAGGCCCGTGTATACTGAAGCTTTCTTT
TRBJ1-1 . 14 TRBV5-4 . CASSLPGLPTEAFF TGTGCCAGCAGCTTGCCAGGGTTGCCCACTGAAGCTTTCTTT
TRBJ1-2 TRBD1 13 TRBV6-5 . CASSWGTGGGYTF TGTGCCAGCAGTTGGGGGACAGGAGGAGGCTACACCTTC
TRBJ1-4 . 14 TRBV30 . CAWSRTQGSEKLFF TGTGCCTGGAGCCGGACTCAAGGTAGTGAAAAACTGTTTTTT
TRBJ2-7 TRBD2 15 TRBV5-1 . CASSTRGDSSYEQYF TGCGCCAGCAGCACTCGGGGGGATAGCTCCTACGAGCAGTACTTC
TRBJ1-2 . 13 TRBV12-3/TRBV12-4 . CASSFGALYGYTF TGTGCCAGCAGTTTTGGGGCTCTTTATGGCTACACCTTC
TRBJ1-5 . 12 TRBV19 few CASRVNNQPQHF TGTGCCAGCCGGGTCAACAATCAGCCCCAGCATTTT
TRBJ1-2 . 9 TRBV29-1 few CSVQDGYTF TGCAGCGTTCAGGATGGCTACACCTTC
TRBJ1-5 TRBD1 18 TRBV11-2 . CASSNRDRGRGGNQPQHF TGTGCCAGCTCCAACCGGGACAGGGGGCGTGGAGGCAATCAGCCCCAGCATTTT